This T cell receptor beta chain is drawn from a study of blood T cell repertoires in COVID-19. Generated by immunoSEQ multiplex PCR, the TCRdb table keeps only in-frame clones and is missing some. The table records 220,000 or so clones, 80% to 90% of them present only once. This CDR3 is 18 amino acids long. CDR1 and CDR2 (germline): LGHNT, FRNRAP. V dropped 0 bases and J dropped 8 bases, with 25 bases sitting between them. The chain combines TRBV12-5 with TRBJ1-2, with D unresolved. The source material was peripheral blood. This TCR was recovered from a young man with active or convalescent COVID-19. CDR3 protein: CASGLVHLRGRELRGYTF. The CDR3 DNA sequence: TGTGCTAGTGGTTTGGTACATCTCAGAGGGCGGGAGTTACGGGGCTACACCTTC.